The rows below give T cell receptor beta chains drawn from one sample of a study of blood T cell repertoires in COVID-19. TCRdb keeps only in-frame clones here, not all; method: immunoSEQ multiplex PCR. The sample contains 130,000 or so clones, approximately 90% of which appear only once. Input material: peripheral blood. All receptors come from an older man with active COVID-19. The CDR3 runs from the conserved cysteine through the conserved F or W. A D gene is named only where the DNA matches it firmly. Some rows have no size entry. The others give once, few or many, or a class for an expanded clone.

cdr3_nt,cdr3_aa,j_call,d_call,clone_size,v_call
TGTGCCAGCAGTGAACAGGGGCCTGCTGGAGATACGCAGTATTTT,CASSEQGPAGDTQYF,TRBJ2-3,-,-,TRBV2
TGTGCCAGCGGCAACAGGGGGACTAGCAATCAGCCCCAGCATTTT,CASGNRGTSNQPQHF,TRBJ1-5,TRBD1,-,TRBV28
TGTGCCAGCAGCTTCCCGACCGGGGAGCTGTTTTTT,CASSFPTGELFF,TRBJ2-2,-,-,TRBV7-9
TGTGCCAGCAGCCCATACGGCGCGGGCATCCTAGCCAAAAACATTCAGTACTTC,CASSPYGAGILAKNIQYF,TRBJ2-4,-,-,TRBV3-1/TRBV3-2
TGTGCCATCAGTGACAGGATTAATGAAAAACTGTTTTTT,CAISDRINEKLFF,TRBJ1-4,-,-,TRBV10-3
TGTGCCAGCAGTTTTTCGAGGACAGGGGGCAATCAGCCCCAGCATTTT,CASSFSRTGGNQPQHF,TRBJ1-5,TRBD1,-,TRBV28
TGTGCCAGCAGCTTGAGGAGGGGGCTTTTAATGTACGAGCAGTACTTC,CASSLRRGLLMYEQYF,TRBJ2-7,-,-,TRBV5-4
TGTGCCAGTATACAGCCTTTCCAAGAGACCCAGTACTTC,CASIQPFQETQYF,TRBJ2-5,-,-,TRBV2
TGTGCCAGCAGCGTGGAGGGGCGAAAGTACACTGAAGCTTTCTTT,CASSVEGRKYTEAFF,TRBJ1-1,-,once,TRBV9
TGTGCCAGCTCACCACCAACGACAGGGGTCTCCTACGAGCAGTACTTC,CASSPPTTGVSYEQYF,TRBJ2-7,TRBD1,once,TRBV18
TGCGCCAGCAGCTTGACAGAGAACACTGAAGCTTTCTTT,CASSLTENTEAFF,TRBJ1-1,-,-,TRBV5-1
TGTGCCAGTTCCGGGACTAGCGGGAATCATGAGCAGTTCTTC,CASSGTSGNHEQFF,TRBJ2-1,TRBD2,-,TRBV19
TGTGCCATCAGTGGACTAGCGGGAGTATCTAATGAGCAGTTCTTC,CAISGLAGVSNEQFF,TRBJ2-1,TRBD2,-,TRBV10-3
TGTGCCACCAGTGTCCTGGACAGGGTCGGGGCAGATACGCAGTATTTT,CATSVLDRVGADTQYF,TRBJ2-3,TRBD1,-,TRBV24-1
TGTGCCTGGAGCGTCCCTCGTAGCGGGAGGAACACCGGGGAGCTGTTTTTT,CAWSVPRSGRNTGELFF,TRBJ2-2,TRBD2,-,TRBV30
TGCGCCAGCAGCTCTTACAGCGGGAGGCTTCCAAGCTCCTACAATGAGCAGTTCTTC,CASSSYSGRLPSSYNEQFF,TRBJ2-1,TRBD2,-,TRBV5-1
TGTGCCACCGGGGGAGATGGCTACGAGCAGTACTTC,CATGGDGYEQYF,TRBJ2-7,-,-,TRBV2
TGTGCCAGCACCACGGGGGGCGGGGCCACAGGGCAGTACTTC,CASTTGGGATGQYF,TRBJ2-7,-,-,TRBV11-2
TGTGCCAGCAGCTTACCGGGACTAGCGCGAGATACGCAGTATTTT,CASSLPGLARDTQYF,TRBJ2-3,TRBD2,-,TRBV5-4
TGCGCCAGCAGCTTAGGGGGGGTTGAGACCCAGTACTTC,CASSLGGVETQYF,TRBJ2-5,-,-,TRBV5-1
TGCAGTGCTAGTCCAGGGGGCCGGAATCAGCCCCAGCATTTT,CSASPGGRNQPQHF,TRBJ1-5,TRBD1,-,TRBV20-1
TGTGCCAGCACTCCTCGACAGGGGGGGGACAATGAGCAGTTCTTC,CASTPRQGGDNEQFF,TRBJ2-1,TRBD1,few,TRBV27
TGTGCCAGCAGTTTGGGACTCCCGAATCAGCCCCAGCATTTT,CASSLGLPNQPQHF,TRBJ1-5,-,-,TRBV28
TGTGCCAGTACCTCGGGACAGGGGGCGAGTCAGCCCCAGCATTTT,CASTSGQGASQPQHF,TRBJ1-5,TRBD1,-,TRBV19
TGTGCCAGCAGCTTCTTACAGGGCGAAGGTGAAAAACTGTTTTTT,CASSFLQGEGEKLFF,TRBJ1-4,-,-,TRBV7-9
TGTGCCAGCAGTTACGAGACAGGGCGGCTCCAAGAGACCCAGTACTTC,CASSYETGRLQETQYF,TRBJ2-5,TRBD1,-,TRBV6-2/TRBV6-3
TGCGCCAGCAGCTACCCGAACGGTTACAATGAGCAGTTCTTC,CASSYPNGYNEQFF,TRBJ2-1,-,-,TRBV5-1
TGTGCCAGCAGCTTAAGTCCAGGATACAATGAGCAGTTCTTC,CASSLSPGYNEQFF,TRBJ2-1,-,-,TRBV7-3
TGTGCCAGCAGTTACACGGACAGGGCGGACTATGGCTACACCTTC,CASSYTDRADYGYTF,TRBJ1-2,TRBD1,-,TRBV6-2/TRBV6-3
TGTGCCAGCAGTTCTCGGCGGGCGCCAAACACTGAAGCTTTCTTT,CASSSRRAPNTEAFF,TRBJ1-1,-,-,TRBV25-1
TGTGCCAGCAGCTTACGCAGGGGGCCTACTAGCGGGAGTAATGGCGAGCAGTACTTC,CASSLRRGPTSGSNGEQYF,TRBJ2-7,TRBD2,-,TRBV5-4
TGTGCCAGCAGCCCGGGGACAAACAAAGGGTCCGAGCAGTACTTC,CASSPGTNKGSEQYF,TRBJ2-7,-,-,TRBV6-5
TGCGCCACCCCCCGGACTAGCGGGAGGCCCTTTGGCACAGATACGCAGTATTTT,CATPRTSGRPFGTDTQYF,TRBJ2-3,TRBD2,-,TRBV23-1
TGTGCCAGCAGCCAAGAGGTAGCCCCAGAGACCCAGTACTTC,CASSQEVAPETQYF,TRBJ2-5,-,-,TRBV4-2
TGCAGCGTTGGGGGACAGGGGGCCACTGAAGCTTTCTTT,CSVGGQGATEAFF,TRBJ1-1,TRBD1,-,TRBV29-1
TGTGCCAGCAGCCTCCGGCCCGTAGGGGGCAGAGAGACCCAGTACTTC,CASSLRPVGGRETQYF,TRBJ2-5,TRBD1,-,TRBV7-2
TGTGCCAGCAGCCCCCGTAGCGGGAGTCCTAACACCGGGGAGCTGTTTTTT,CASSPRSGSPNTGELFF,TRBJ2-2,TRBD2,once,TRBV5-4
TGTGCCAGCAGTTACAGACAGAGGGAGACCCAGTACTTC,CASSYRQRETQYF,TRBJ2-5,-,once,TRBV28
TGTGCCAGCAGATATAGCACAGATACGCAGTATTTT,CASRYSTDTQYF,TRBJ2-3,-,-,TRBV2
TGCGCCAGCAGCTTGCAAGCGCCGAACACAGATACGCAGTATTTT,CASSLQAPNTDTQYF,TRBJ2-3,-,-,TRBV5-1
TGTGCCAGCAGTTCGCGGGGGAGAGAGACCCAGTACTTC,CASSSRGRETQYF,TRBJ2-5,TRBD2,-,TRBV27
TGTGCCAGCAGCCCAAGGACAGGGGCGGATACGCAGTATTTT,CASSPRTGADTQYF,TRBJ2-3,TRBD1,-,TRBV9
TGTGCCTGGAGTTCAGGGGGAACAAGAAACTATGGCTACACCTTC,CAWSSGGTRNYGYTF,TRBJ1-2,TRBD1,-,TRBV30
TGTGCCAGCAGCCCGGAGGGACAGGGGGCAGGGTCCCAGCATTTT,CASSPEGQGAGSQHF,TRBJ1-5,TRBD1,-,TRBV7-9
TGTGCCAGCAGCCTCGGACAGGTTAACTATGGCTACACCTTC,CASSLGQVNYGYTF,TRBJ1-2,TRBD1,-,TRBV9